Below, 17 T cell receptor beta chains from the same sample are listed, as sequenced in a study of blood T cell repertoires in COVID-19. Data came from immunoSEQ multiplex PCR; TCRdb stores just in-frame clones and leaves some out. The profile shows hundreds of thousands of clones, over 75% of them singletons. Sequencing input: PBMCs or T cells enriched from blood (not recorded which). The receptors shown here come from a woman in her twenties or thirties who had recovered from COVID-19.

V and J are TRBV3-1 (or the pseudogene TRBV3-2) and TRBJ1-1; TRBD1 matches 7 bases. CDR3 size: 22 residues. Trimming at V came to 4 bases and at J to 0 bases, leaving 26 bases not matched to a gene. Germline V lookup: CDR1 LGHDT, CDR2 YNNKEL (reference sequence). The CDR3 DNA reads TGTGCCAGCAGCCCCATTATTCTCCCGAGGGACGGAAGAACAGGGGTGAACACTGAAGCTTTCTTT. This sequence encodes CASSPIILPRDGRTGVNTEAFF.

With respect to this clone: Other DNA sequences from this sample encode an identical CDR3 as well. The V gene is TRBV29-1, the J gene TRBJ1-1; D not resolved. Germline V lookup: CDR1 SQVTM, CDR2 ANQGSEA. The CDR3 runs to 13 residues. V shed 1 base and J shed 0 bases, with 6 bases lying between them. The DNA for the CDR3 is TGCAGCGTTGAAGGACTGATGAACACTGAAGCTTTCTTT. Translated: CSVEGLMNTEAFF. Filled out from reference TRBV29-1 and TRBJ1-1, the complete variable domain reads SAVISQKPSRDICQRGTSLTIQCQVDSQVTMMFWYRQQPGQSLTLIATANQGSEATYESGFVIDKFPISRPNLTFSTLTVSNMSPEDSSIYLCSVEGLMNTEAFFGQGTRLTVV.

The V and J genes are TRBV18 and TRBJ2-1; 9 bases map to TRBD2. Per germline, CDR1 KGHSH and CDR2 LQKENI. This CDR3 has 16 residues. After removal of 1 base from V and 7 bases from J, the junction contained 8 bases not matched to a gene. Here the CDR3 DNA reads TGTGCCAGCTCACCACTTTTAGCGGGGGCGGGGAATGAGCAGTTCTTC. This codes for CASSPLLAGAGNEQFF.

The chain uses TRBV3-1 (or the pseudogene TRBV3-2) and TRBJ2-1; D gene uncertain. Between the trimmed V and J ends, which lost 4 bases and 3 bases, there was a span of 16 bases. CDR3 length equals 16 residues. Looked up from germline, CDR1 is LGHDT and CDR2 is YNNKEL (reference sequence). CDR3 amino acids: CASSRGKDRYYNEQFF. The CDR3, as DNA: TGTGCCAGCAGCCGAGGCAAAGATAGGTACTACAATGAGCAGTTCTTC.

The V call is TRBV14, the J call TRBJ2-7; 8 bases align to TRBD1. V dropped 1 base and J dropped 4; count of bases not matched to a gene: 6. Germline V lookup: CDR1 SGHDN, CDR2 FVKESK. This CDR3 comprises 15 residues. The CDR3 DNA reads TGTGCCAGCAGCCAAGTCCGGACAGGGCGGTACGAGCAGTACTTC. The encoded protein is CASSQVRTGRYEQYF.

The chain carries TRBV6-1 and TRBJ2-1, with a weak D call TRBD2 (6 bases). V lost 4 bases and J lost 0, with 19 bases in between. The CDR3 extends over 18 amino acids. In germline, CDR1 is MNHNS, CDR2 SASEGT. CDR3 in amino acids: CASSGESWGDRSYNEQFF. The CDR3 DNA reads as TGTGCCAGCAGTGGCGAGTCTTGGGGGGACCGCTCCTACAATGAGCAGTTCTTC.

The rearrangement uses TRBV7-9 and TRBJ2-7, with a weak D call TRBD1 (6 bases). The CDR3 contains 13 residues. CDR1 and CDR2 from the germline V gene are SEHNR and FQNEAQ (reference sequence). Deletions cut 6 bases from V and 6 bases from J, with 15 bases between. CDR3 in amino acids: CASSTGQIREQYF. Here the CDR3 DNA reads TGTGCCAGCAGTACAGGACAGATCCGCGAGCAGTACTTC. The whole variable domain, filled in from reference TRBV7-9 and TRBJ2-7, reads DTGVSQNPRHKITKRGQNVTFRCDPISEHNRLYWYRQTLGQGPEFLTYFQNEAQLEKSRLLSDRFSAERPKGSFSTLEIQRTEQGDSAMYLCASSTGQIREQYFGPGTRLTVT.

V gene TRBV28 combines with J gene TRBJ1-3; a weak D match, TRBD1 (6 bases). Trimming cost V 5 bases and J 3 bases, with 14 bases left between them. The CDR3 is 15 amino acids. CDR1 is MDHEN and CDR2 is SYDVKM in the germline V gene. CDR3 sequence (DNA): TGTGCCAGCAGTGAGGCAGGGGTTGGTGGAAACACCATATATTTT. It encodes CASSEAGVGGNTIYF.

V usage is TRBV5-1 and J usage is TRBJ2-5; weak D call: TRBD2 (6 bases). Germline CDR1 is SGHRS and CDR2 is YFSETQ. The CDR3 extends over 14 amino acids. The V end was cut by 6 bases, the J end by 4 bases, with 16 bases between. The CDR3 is CASTGGGNRETQYF. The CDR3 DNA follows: TGCGCCAGCACCGGTGGAGGGAATAGAGAGACCCAGTACTTC.

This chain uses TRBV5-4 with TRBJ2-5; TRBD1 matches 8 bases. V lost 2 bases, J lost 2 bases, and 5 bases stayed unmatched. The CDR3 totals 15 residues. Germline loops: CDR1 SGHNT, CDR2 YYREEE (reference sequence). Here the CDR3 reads CASSFQDRVQETQYF. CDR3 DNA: TGTGCCAGCAGCTTCCAGGACAGGGTACAAGAGACCCAGTACTTC.

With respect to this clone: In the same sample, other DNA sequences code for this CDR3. The CDR3 nucleotides are TGTGCCTGGAGTGGGACTGCTCCAAGCTCTGGAAACACCATATATTTT. Translated: CAWSGTAPSSGNTIYF. This rearrangement joins TRBV30 to TRBJ1-3; no clear D gene. CDR1 and CDR2 from the germline V gene are GTSNPN and SVGIG (reference sequence). Trimming cost V 1 base and J 0 bases, with 13 bases left between them. The length of the CDR3 is 16 residues.

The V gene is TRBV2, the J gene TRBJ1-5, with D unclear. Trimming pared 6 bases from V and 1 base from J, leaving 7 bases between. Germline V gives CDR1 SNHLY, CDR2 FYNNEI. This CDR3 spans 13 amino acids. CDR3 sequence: CASREQSNQPQHF. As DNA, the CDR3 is TGTGCCAGCAGGGAACAAAGCAATCAGCCCCAGCATTTT.

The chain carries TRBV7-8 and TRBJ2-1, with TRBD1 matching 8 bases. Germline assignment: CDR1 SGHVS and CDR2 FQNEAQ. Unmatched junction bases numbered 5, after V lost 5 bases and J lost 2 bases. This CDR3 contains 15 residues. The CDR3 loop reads CASSRRGQAYNEQFF. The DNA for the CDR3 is TGTGCCAGCAGCCGTCGGGGACAGGCCTACAATGAGCAGTTCTTC. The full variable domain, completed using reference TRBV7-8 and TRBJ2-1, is GAGVSQSPRYKVAKRGQDVALRCDPISGHVSLFWYQQALGQGPEFLTYFQNEAQLDKSGLPSDRFFAERPEGSVSTLKIQRTQQEDSAVYLCASSRRGQAYNEQFFGPGTRLTVL.

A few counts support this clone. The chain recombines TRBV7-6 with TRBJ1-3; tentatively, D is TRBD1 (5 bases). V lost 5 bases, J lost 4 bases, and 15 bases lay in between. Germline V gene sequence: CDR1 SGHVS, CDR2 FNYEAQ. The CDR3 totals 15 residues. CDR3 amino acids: CASSRNGGDGNTIYF. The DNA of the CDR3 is TGTGCCAGCAGCAGAAACGGGGGTGACGGAAACACCATATATTTT.

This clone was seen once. The CDR3 reads CASSLVRDRDYGYTF. CDR3 DNA: TGCGCCAGCAGCCTCGTGCGGGACAGGGACTATGGCTACACCTTC. V usage is TRBV4-3 and J usage is TRBJ1-2; 9 nucleotides agree with TRBD1. The V gene end was trimmed by 4 bases and the J gene end by 3 bases; junction bases not matched to a gene: 6. Germline-derived CDR1 and CDR2 are LGHNA and YSLEER. This CDR3 region has 15 residues.

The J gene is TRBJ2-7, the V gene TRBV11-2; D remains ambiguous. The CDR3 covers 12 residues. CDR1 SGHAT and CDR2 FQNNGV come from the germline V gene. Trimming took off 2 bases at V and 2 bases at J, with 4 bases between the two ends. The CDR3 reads CASSLYTYEQYF. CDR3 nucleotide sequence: TGTGCCAGCAGCTTATACACCTACGAGCAGTACTTC. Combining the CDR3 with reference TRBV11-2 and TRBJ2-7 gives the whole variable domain EAGVAQSPRYKIIEKRQSVAFWCNPISGHATLYWYQQILGQGPKLLIQFQNNGVVDDSQLPKDRFSAERLKGVDSTLKIQPAKLEDSAVYLCASSLYTYEQYFGPGTRLTVT.

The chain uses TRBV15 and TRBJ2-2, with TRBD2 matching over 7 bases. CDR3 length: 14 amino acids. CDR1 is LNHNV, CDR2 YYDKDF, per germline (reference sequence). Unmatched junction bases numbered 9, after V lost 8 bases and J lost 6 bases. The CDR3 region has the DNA TGTGCCACCGGGAGGGCGGGGAGGTCCGGGGAGCTGTTTTTT. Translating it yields CATGRAGRSGELFF.